These 29 T cell receptor beta chains were all obtained from the same sample, sequenced in a study of CD8 T cells in ankylosing spondylitis. TCRdb reanalysed the 5' RACE reads using MiXCR and keeps one entry per CDR3 protein. The sample contains 300,000 to 350,000 distinct CDR3 sequences, about a fifth of which appear only once. The sample comprised blood, either unsorted or a sorted T cell fraction (not recorded which). The receptors shown here come from a female donor with ankylosing spondylitis or in good health (not recorded which).

The table lists this clonotype with a few counts. The chain recombines TRBV11-1 with TRBJ2-7; the match to TRBD2 covers 15 bases. There are 18 residues in the CDR3. Germline V gene data show CDR1 as SGHAT and CDR2 as FQDESV (reference sequence). After removal of 8 bases from V and 4 bases from J, the junction contained 15 bases not matched to a gene. The DNA of the CDR3 is TGTGCCAGCGCCCCTTGGGGACTAGCGGGAGGTGGTCTATACGAGCAGTACTTC. It specifies CASAPWGLAGGGLYEQYF.

This clonotype occurred a few times. The chain recombines TRBV19 with TRBJ1-5; possible D gene TRBD1, 6 bases. Germline values: CDR1 LNHDA, CDR2 SQIVND (reference sequence). Trimming pared 2 bases from V and 6 bases from J, leaving 14 bases between. CDR3 length: 15 residues. CDR3 DNA: TGTGCCAGTAGTATAAGTGCACAGGGCAGTCAGCCCCAGCATTTT. It translates to CASSISAQGSQPQHF.

This chain joins TRBV7-9 and TRBJ2-5; TRBD1 aligns across 7 bases. With 3 bases clipped from V and 5 bases from J, the junction kept 9 bases outside the gene matches. Germline lookup yields CDR1 SEHNR and CDR2 FQNEAQ (reference sequence). This CDR3 contains 15 residues. CDR3 protein: CASSLLGQIPETQYF. The DNA of the CDR3 is TGTGCCAGCAGCTTGCTGGGACAGATACCCGAGACCCAGTACTTC.

The rearrangement joins TRBV4-2 to TRBJ2-3; TRBD1 aligns across 7 bases. The germline gives CDR1 LGHNA, CDR2 YNFKEQ. J gave up 7 bases and V 4 bases, and 11 bases lay outside the gene matches. The CDR3 consists of 15 residues. Here the CDR3 DNA reads TGTGCCAGCAGCCTAGGAGAGGGGGCCGGACATACGCAGTATTTT. It specifies CASSLGEGAGHTQYF.

The genes are TRBV18 and TRBJ1-1; TRBD1 might be the D (5 bases). Germline V gene sequence: CDR1 KGHSH, CDR2 LQKENI. This CDR3 has 18 amino acids. V lost 1 base to trimming and J lost 0 bases, with 18 bases between them. The CDR3 sequence is CASSPRGFRRGLNTEAFF. The DNA for the CDR3 is TGTGCCAGCTCACCACGCGGTTTCCGGAGGGGCCTGAACACTGAAGCTTTCTTT. Using reference TRBV18 and TRBJ1-1 for the parts outside the CDR3, the full variable domain is NAGVMQNPRHLVRRRGQEARLRCSPMKGHSHVYWYRQLPEEGLKFMVYLQKENIIDESGMPKERFSAEFPKEGPSILRIQQVVRGDSAAYFCASSPRGFRRGLNTEAFFGQGTRLTVV.

The V and J genes are TRBV7-2 and TRBJ1-5, with 7 bases identical to TRBD1. This CDR3 comprises 13 residues. Germline trimming cut 4 bases from V and 7 bases from J; bases unmatched to any gene: 4. CDR1 and CDR2 from the germline V gene are SGHTA and FQGNSA. The CDR3, as DNA: TGTGCCAGCAGCTATCGACAGGGCCAGCCCCAGCATTTT. Amino acid sequence: CASSYRQGQPQHF.

This clonotype occurred a few times. The chain combines TRBV7-9 with TRBJ1-1; 9 bases agree with TRBD1. In germline, CDR1 is SEHNR, CDR2 FQNEAQ (reference sequence). This CDR3 spans 15 amino acids. The V gene end was trimmed by 3 bases and the J gene end by 2 bases; junction bases not matched to a gene: 4. DNA of the CDR3: TGTGCCAGCAGCTTTAACAGGGGGCCCAACACTGAAGCTTTCTTT. Protein product: CASSFNRGPNTEAFF.

The chain combines TRBV25-1 with TRBJ2-3; D ambiguous. CDR1 and CDR2 from the germline V gene are MGHDK and SYGVNS. The CDR3 runs 16 residues. The ends were cut back, 5 bases at V and 1 base at J, with 16 bases in the middle. CDR3 sequence reads: CASSLRLQSGTDTQYF. Written as DNA, the CDR3 is TGTGCCAGCAGTCTCCGACTGCAGTCCGGCACAGATACGCAGTATTTT.

This clonotype was counted ten times or more. This chain joins TRBV20-1 and TRBJ1-6, with D uncertain. V was shortened by 5 bases and J by 10 bases, with 0 bases between the two germline ends. Germline CDR1 reads DFQATT; CDR2 reads SNEGSKA (reference sequence). The CDR3 covers 8 residues. This chain's CDR3 is CSASPLHF. DNA for the CDR3: TGCAGTGCTTCACCCCTCCACTTT.

The sample holds many counts of this clonotype. V gene TRBV4-2 combines with J gene TRBJ1-1; 8 bases align to TRBD1. Germline-derived CDR1 and CDR2 are LGHNA and YNFKEQ. The length of the CDR3 is 14 residues. Trimming cost V 0 bases and J 11 bases; bases outside gene matches: 8. CDR3 loop: CASSQDRGRGHAFF. As DNA, the CDR3 is TGTGCCAGCAGCCAAGATCGGGGCAGGGGGCATGCTTTCTTT.

This clonotype was seen a few times. The rearrangement uses TRBV2 and TRBJ2-5; D may match TRBD1 or TRBD2 (5 bases each). CDR1 is SNHLY, CDR2 FYNNEI, per germline. V gave up 8 bases and J gave up 4 bases, with 11 bases separating them. The CDR3 runs 12 residues. The CDR3 nucleotides are TGTGCCAGCCATTTAGGGACAGAGACCCAGTACTTC. Protein sequence: CASHLGTETQYF.

The sample holds a few counts of this clonotype. V is TRBV5-1 and J is TRBJ2-4; possibly TRBD1 for D (6 bases). The V and J ends lost 0 bases and 7 bases respectively, with 11 bases between them. This CDR3 region has 14 residues. Germline V lookup: CDR1 SGHRS, CDR2 YFSETQ. The CDR3 DNA reads TGCGCCAGCAGCTTGGGTGCAGGGGTGAACATTCAGTACTTC. Its protein is CASSLGAGVNIQYF.

The rearrangement uses TRBV20-1 and TRBJ2-1; no definite D call. The V end lost 6 bases, the J end lost 5 bases, and 14 bases lay between the germline ends. Germline V gives CDR1 DFQATT, CDR2 SNEGSKA (reference sequence). This CDR3 is built from 13 residues. The CDR3 protein is CSASTPWDNEQFF. Here the CDR3 DNA reads TGCAGTGCCTCGACCCCTTGGGACAATGAGCAGTTCTTC.

The rearrangement uses TRBV15 and TRBJ1-2, with a weak D call TRBD1 (5 bases). The germline V gene encodes CDR1 LNHNV and CDR2 YYDKDF (reference sequence). This CDR3 is 14 amino acids long. Trimming took 4 bases from V and 4 from J, leaving 13 bases between them. The CDR3 DNA reads as TGTGCCACCAGCACCGCGGGACGGCCCTATGGCTACACCTTC. Its translation: CATSTAGRPYGYTF. The variable domain in full, completed from reference TRBV15 and TRBJ1-2, reads DAMVIQNPRYQVTQFGKPVTLSCSQTLNHNVMYWYQQKSSQAPKLLFHYYDKDFNNEADTPDNFQSRRPNTSFCFLDIRSPGLGDTAMYLCATSTAGRPYGYTFGSGTRLTVV.

This clonotype was seen a handful of times. V gene TRBV20-1 combines with J gene TRBJ2-1; 7 bases match TRBD2. Germline CDR1 is DFQATT and CDR2 is SNEGSKA (reference sequence). The CDR3 totals 15 residues. The junction had 7 bases not matched to a gene; V was cut back by 5 bases and J by 0 bases. CDR3: CSASSGGSSYNEQFF. Written as DNA, the CDR3 is TGCAGTGCTTCTAGCGGAGGGAGCTCCTACAATGAGCAGTTCTTC.

This clonotype was seen more than once but under ten times. The V call is TRBV12-3 or TRBV12-4, the J call TRBJ1-2; D not resolved. This CDR3 spans 13 amino acids. Between the trimmed V and J ends, which lost 6 bases and 9 bases, there was a span of 17 bases. The chain's CDR3 is CASRKDDLASYTF. DNA of the CDR3: TGTGCCAGCAGAAAGGACGACCTGGCGAGCTACACCTTC.

V usage is TRBV29-1 and J usage is TRBJ2-5; perhaps TRBD1 as D (6 bases). Germline values: CDR1 SQVTM, CDR2 ANQGSEA. The V gene lost 7 bases and the J gene lost 5 bases, with 14 bases spanning the gap. CDR3 length: 12 amino acids. This CDR3 is CSAMNQGETQYF. CDR3 nucleotides: TGCAGCGCCATGAACCAGGGGGAGACCCAGTACTTC.

This chain connects TRBV20-1 to TRBJ2-1; 7 positions agree with TRBD2. Germline CDR1 is DFQATT and CDR2 is SNEGSKA (reference sequence). This CDR3 region has 14 residues. V shed 5 bases, J shed 7 bases, and the junction held 11 bases outside the gene matches. The CDR3 bases are TGCAGTGCTCTGAGAATCACCGGGAGGAATGAGCAGTTCTTC. Translated: CSALRITGRNEQFF.

This clonotype was seen many times. The junction departs from germline at one end; a sequencing error may be responsible. The chain links TRBV12-3 or TRBV12-4 to TRBJ2-1; 7 bases are shared with TRBD2. CDR3 length equals 9 residues. The chain's CDR3 is CAVGTTKNF. In nucleotides, the CDR3 is TGTGCCGTAGGGACTACCAAAAATTTC.

This clonotype was picked up a small number of times. The CDR3 nucleotides read TGCAGCGTTCGAGCGGGGATGAGCACTGAAGCTTTCTTT. Encoded protein: CSVRAGMSTEAFF. This chain links TRBV29-1 with TRBJ1-1; no firm D call. Trimming pared 5 bases from V and 4 bases from J, leaving 14 bases between. Germline values: CDR1 SQVTM, CDR2 ANQGSEA. The CDR3 is made up of 13 amino acids.

The table lists this clonotype with a few counts. The CDR3: CASSSVGQETQYF. For the CDR3, the DNA is TGTGCCAGCAGCTCCGTGGGTCAAGAGACCCAGTACTTC. This rearrangement joins TRBV7-7 to TRBJ2-5; D unclear. The CDR3 is 13 amino acids. The V gene's germline CDR1 is SSHAT and CDR2 FNYEAQ (reference sequence). V was pared by 4 bases and J by 2 bases, with 8 bases between.

There are a few counts of this clonotype. The V gene is TRBV14, the J gene TRBJ2-2; D remains unclear. The CDR3 contains 13 residues. In germline, CDR1 is SGHDN, CDR2 FVKESK. The V gene lost 1 base and the J gene lost 6 bases, with 6 bases spanning the gap. CDR3 sequence (DNA): TGTGCCAGCAGCCAAGGGATGGCCGGGGAGCTGTTTTTT. Protein product: CASSQGMAGELFF.

This chain uses TRBV4-3 with TRBJ2-7; the match to TRBD1 covers 9 bases. Germline CDR1 is LGHNA and CDR2 is YSLEER. The V and J ends lost 1 base and 5 bases, in that order; junction bases with no gene match: 9. The CDR3 runs 16 residues. CDR3 region: CASSQGVNRGHHEQYF. The CDR3, as DNA: TGCGCCAGCAGCCAAGGAGTCAACAGGGGGCACCACGAGCAGTACTTC.

This clonotype came up a few times. The rearrangement uses TRBV4-2 and TRBJ1-1; D unresolved. This CDR3 comprises 12 residues. With 3 bases removed from V and 9 bases from J, the gap between germline ends came to 11 bases. CDR1 LGHNA and CDR2 YNFKEQ come from the germline V gene. The CDR3 here is CASSQAREKAFF. CDR3 coding DNA: TGTGCCAGCAGCCAGGCCCGGGAGAAAGCTTTCTTT.

This clonotype has at least ten counts. The CDR3 nucleotides read TGTGCCACCAGTGATTGGGGAGATGAGCAGTTCTTC. Translated: CATSDWGDEQFF. The chain employs TRBV24-1 and TRBJ2-1, with D possibly matching TRBD2 (5 bases). V was cut by 2 bases and J by 8 bases, with 6 bases left in between. CDR3 length: 12 amino acids. The germline V gene has CDR1 KGHDR and CDR2 SFDVKD.

This clonotype was counted between two and nine times. The CDR3 DNA is TGTGCCAGCAGCCCAAGACTAGCGGTGTCTAGTGAGCAGTTCTTC. It encodes CASSPRLAVSSEQFF. This rearrangement joins TRBV3-1 to TRBJ2-1, with 9 bases identical to TRBD2. Trimming cost V 4 bases and J 9 bases; bases outside gene matches: 10. The CDR3 is 15 residues long. Germline CDR1 reads LGHDT; CDR2 reads YNNKEL (reference sequence).

This clonotype was picked up a small number of times. This chain uses TRBV20-1 with TRBJ2-3; D may be TRBD1 or TRBD2 (5 bases each). CDR1 DFQATT and CDR2 SNEGSKA come from the germline V gene (reference sequence). Trimming removed 0 bases at V and 4 bases at J, with 8 bases between. The CDR3 is 13 amino acids. The chain's CDR3 is CSARDQGADTQYF. The CDR3 DNA is TGCAGTGCTAGAGATCAGGGAGCAGATACGCAGTATTTT.

The chain uses TRBV6-1 and TRBJ2-5, with 7 bases identical to TRBD2. CDR3 length: 15 amino acids. The germline V gene encodes CDR1 MNHNS and CDR2 SASEGT. Losses at the gene ends were 6 bases for V and 5 bases for J; bases not matched to a gene: 12. The CDR3 DNA is TGTGCCAGCAGCCAGTTATGGGGGGGGGAGGAGACCCAGTACTTC. Translating it yields CASSQLWGGEETQYF.

V is TRBV5-1 and J is TRBJ2-4; tentatively, D is TRBD2 (5 bases). V was trimmed by 0 bases and J by 8 bases, leaving 15 bases between them. Germline CDR1 and CDR2: SGHRS and YFSETQ. The CDR3 consists of 15 residues. The CDR3 DNA follows: TGCGCCAGCAGCTTGGACGCCGGGGTTGGAGACATTCAGTACTTC. It encodes CASSLDAGVGDIQYF.